This T cell receptor (beta chain) was recorded in a study of T cell changes during pregnancy in multiple sclerosis. TCRdb keeps only in-frame clones here, not all; method: immunoSEQ multiplex PCR. Of about 67,000 clones listed, roughly 90% were seen once; the top ten hold approximately 1.5%. This clone was recorded once. The sequence derives from a female donor with multiple sclerosis, enrolled in a pregnancy study. This sample comprised peripheral blood, obtained in the second trimester of pregnancy.

The CDR3 DNA is TGTGCCAGCAGCGTAGTGGGACAGGCCCCCGTGGTTGGAGCTTTCTTT. Its protein is CASSVVGQAPVVGAFF. The chain recombines TRBV9 with TRBJ1-1, with 8 bases matching TRBD1. Germline V lookup: CDR1 SGDLS, CDR2 YYNGEE. The V and J ends lost 0 bases and 10 bases, in that order; junction bases with no gene match: 14. The CDR3 covers 16 residues.